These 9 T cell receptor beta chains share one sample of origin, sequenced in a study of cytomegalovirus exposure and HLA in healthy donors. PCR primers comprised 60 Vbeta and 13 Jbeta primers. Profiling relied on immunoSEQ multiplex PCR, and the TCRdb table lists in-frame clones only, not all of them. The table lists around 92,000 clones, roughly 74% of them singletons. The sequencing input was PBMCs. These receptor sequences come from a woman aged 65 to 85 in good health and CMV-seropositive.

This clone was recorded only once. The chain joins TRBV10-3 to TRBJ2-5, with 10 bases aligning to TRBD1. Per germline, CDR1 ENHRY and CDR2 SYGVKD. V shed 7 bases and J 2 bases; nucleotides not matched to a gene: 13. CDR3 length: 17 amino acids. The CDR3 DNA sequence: TGTGCCATCAAGGGCGGGACAGGGGATTCGGGGCAAGAGACCCAGTACTTC. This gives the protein CAIKGGTGDSGQETQYF.

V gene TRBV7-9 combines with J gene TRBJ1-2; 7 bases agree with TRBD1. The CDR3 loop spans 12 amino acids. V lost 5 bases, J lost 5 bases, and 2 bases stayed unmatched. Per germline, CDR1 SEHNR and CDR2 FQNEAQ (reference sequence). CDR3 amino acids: CASSETGYGYTF. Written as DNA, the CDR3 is TGTGCCAGCAGCGAGACAGGGTATGGCTACACCTTC.

The CDR3 sequence is CASSHQGDEQFF. The DNA for the CDR3 is TGTGCCAGCAGCCACCAGGGGGATGAGCAGTTCTTC. The V gene is TRBV7-8, the J gene TRBJ2-1; 7 bases are a match to TRBD1. The germline CDR1 and CDR2 sequences are SGHVS and FQNEAQ. J lost 8 bases, V lost 5 bases, and 3 bases had no gene match. This CDR3 spans 12 amino acids. Full variable domain (missing parts from reference TRBV7-8 and TRBJ2-1): GAGVSQSPRYKVAKRGQDVALRCDPISGHVSLFWYQQALGQGPEFLTYFQNEAQLDKSGLPSDRFFAERPEGSVSTLKIQRTQQEDSAVYLCASSHQGDEQFFGPGTRLTVL.

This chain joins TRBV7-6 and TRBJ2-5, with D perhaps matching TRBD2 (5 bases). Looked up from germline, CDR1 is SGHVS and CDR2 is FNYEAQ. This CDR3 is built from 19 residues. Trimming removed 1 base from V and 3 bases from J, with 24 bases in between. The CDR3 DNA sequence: TGTGCCAGCAGCTTAGGGGTCGACTATCGAGCGGAAATAGAAGAGACCCAGTACTTC. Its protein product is CASSLGVDYRAEIEETQYF.

This chain's CDR3 is CASKSGTTFFTDTQYF. Written as DNA, the CDR3 is TGTGCCAGCAAATCCGGGACTACCTTCTTCACAGATACGCAGTATTTT. The J gene is TRBJ2-3, the V gene TRBV7-2; 7 bases are shared with TRBD2. The CDR3 loop spans 16 amino acids. Germline values: CDR1 SGHTA, CDR2 FQGNSA. After removal of 7 bases from V and 2 bases from J, the junction contained 12 bases not matched to a gene.

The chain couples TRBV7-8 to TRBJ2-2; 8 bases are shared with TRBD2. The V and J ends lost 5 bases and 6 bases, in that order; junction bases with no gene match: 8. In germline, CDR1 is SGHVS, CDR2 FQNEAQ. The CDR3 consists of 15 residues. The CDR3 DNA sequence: TGTGCCAGCAGCCGCCGGGCTAGCGGGTCCGGGGAGCTGTTTTTT. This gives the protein CASSRRASGSGELFF.

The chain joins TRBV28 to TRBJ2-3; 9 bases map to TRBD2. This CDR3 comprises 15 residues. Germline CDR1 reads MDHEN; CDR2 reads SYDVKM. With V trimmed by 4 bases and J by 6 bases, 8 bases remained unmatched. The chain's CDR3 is CASSSPGLAADTQYF. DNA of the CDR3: TGTGCCAGCAGTTCCCCGGGACTAGCAGCCGATACGCAGTATTTT.

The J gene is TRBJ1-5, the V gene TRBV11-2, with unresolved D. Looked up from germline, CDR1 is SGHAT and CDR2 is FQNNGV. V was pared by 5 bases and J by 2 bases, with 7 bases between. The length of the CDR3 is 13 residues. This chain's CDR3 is CASSRVGNQPQHF. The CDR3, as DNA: TGTGCCAGCAGCCGCGTTGGCAATCAGCCCCAGCATTTT.

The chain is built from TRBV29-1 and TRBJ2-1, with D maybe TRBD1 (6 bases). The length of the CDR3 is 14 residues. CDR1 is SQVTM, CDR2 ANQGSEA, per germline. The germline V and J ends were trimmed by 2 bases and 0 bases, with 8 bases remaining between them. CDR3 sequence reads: CSVELGGSYNEQFF. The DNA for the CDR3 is TGCAGCGTTGAACTAGGGGGCTCCTACAATGAGCAGTTCTTC.